There are many counts of the clone carrying this T cell receptor beta chain. Its antigen is unknown. The V gene lost 4 bases and the J gene lost 6 bases, with 11 bases spanning the gap. The CDR3 is 13 residues long. In germline, CDR1 is SGHTA, CDR2 FQGNSA. The data were obtained in a study of T-cell memory formation after mild COVID-19. Study information: Most TCR clusters belonged to a single donor.

One entry per CDR3 protein, called by TCRdb with MiXCR from the 5' RACE reads. This table has roughly 300,000 distinct CDR3 sequences, approximately 8.4% appearing once. Study-level points and caveats: Clones that contracted from day 15 to 85 were balanced CD4/CD8, while later expanders leaned CD4+.

This chain joins TRBV7-2 and TRBJ2-3; no definite D call. Input material: PBMCs or a T cell subset sorted from them (not recorded which). This sequence originates from a man aged 18 to 35 who had mild COVID-19 (a few samples of this study predate the infection). Cell type and time point are not known. CDR3 nucleotides: TGTGCCAGCAGCTCACCGGTCCATGATACGCAGTATTTT. This sequence encodes CASSSPVHDTQYF.